These 14 T cell receptor beta chains were sequenced from one sample in a study of cytomegalovirus exposure and HLA in healthy donors. 13 Jbeta primers and 60 Vbeta primers were used for the PCR. The method was immunoSEQ multiplex PCR; TCRdb's version includes in-frame clones alone and lacks a portion of them. The sample shows some 110,000 clones, approximately 80% of them seen only once. The specimen sequenced was PBMCs. All receptors come from a woman aged 18-30 years in good health and CMV-seropositive.

CDR3 DNA sequence: TGTGCCAGCAGCCAAGACAGGGTACGGATAGGTGGGGCCAACGTCCTGACTTTC. Protein product: CASSQDRVRIGGANVLTF. V usage is TRBV7-9 and J usage is TRBJ2-6; 7 bases are shared with TRBD1. This CDR3 has 18 residues. V was clipped by 5 bases and J by 3 bases; unmatched bases: 13. Germline lookup yields CDR1 SEHNR and CDR2 FQNEAQ (reference sequence).

This clone was recorded once. The chain recombines TRBV7-3 with TRBJ2-7; 8 nucleotides agree with TRBD2. V gave up 0 bases and J gave up 2 bases; unmatched junction bases: 3. The CDR3 consists of 15 residues. In germline, CDR1 is SGHTA, CDR2 FQGTGA. In DNA form, the CDR3 reads TGTGCCAGCAGCTTAACTACTAGCGGACCCTACGAGCAGTACTTC. Its protein product is CASSLTTSGPYEQYF. Variable domain in full (rest from reference TRBV7-3 and TRBJ2-7): GAGVSQTPSNKVTEKGKYVELRCDPISGHTALYWYRQSLGQGPEFLIYFQGTGAADDSGLPNDRFFAVRPEGSVSTLKIQRTERGDSAVYLCASSLTTSGPYEQYFGPGTRLTVT.

This sequence joins TRBV18 and TRBJ2-7; D remains ambiguous. This CDR3 is built from 13 residues. The germline V gene has CDR1 KGHSH and CDR2 LQKENI. Trimming removed 4 bases from V and 4 bases from J, with 11 bases in between. In DNA form, the CDR3 reads TGTGCCAGCTCACAACGCCAGGCTTACGAGCAGTACTTC. This codes for CASSQRQAYEQYF.

The V call is TRBV6-1, the J call TRBJ1-5; 7 nucleotides align to TRBD1. The CDR3 is 17 residues long. J gave up 3 bases and V 1 base, and 9 bases lay outside the gene matches. Germline lookup yields CDR1 MNHNS and CDR2 SASEGT. For the CDR3, the DNA is TGTGCCAGCAGTGAAGTGGACAGGCCTTTAACCAATCAGCCCCAGCATTTT. Amino acids: CASSEVDRPLTNQPQHF.

The chain employs TRBV30 and TRBJ1-4; weak D call: TRBD1 (5 bases). The V end lost 3 bases, the J end lost 7 bases, and 21 bases lay between the germline ends. The germline CDR1 and CDR2 sequences are GTSNPN and SVGIG (reference sequence). The CDR3 contains 16 residues. CDR3 sequence reads: CAWSHGLGGRVEKLFF. As DNA, the CDR3 is TGTGCCTGGAGCCATGGGCTGGGGGGGAGGGTTGAAAAACTGTTTTTT.

The V and J genes are TRBV7-9 and TRBJ2-7; 9 nucleotides match TRBD1. The trim removed 2 bases at V and 3 bases at J, leaving 8 bases unmatched. The CDR3 is 16 amino acids. CDR1 and CDR2 (germline): SEHNR, FQNEAQ (reference sequence). The CDR3 region has the DNA TGTGCCAGCAGCTTATTAAGCGGGACAGGGATCTACGAGCAGTACTTC. Its translation is CASSLLSGTGIYEQYF.

V usage is TRBV7-2 and J usage is TRBJ2-5; D gene uncertain. The ends were cut back, 0 bases at V and 4 bases at J, with 3 bases in the middle. CDR3 length: 12 residues. Germline V gene sequence: CDR1 SGHTA, CDR2 FQGNSA. The CDR3 loop reads CASSLARETQYF. In nucleotides, the CDR3 is TGTGCCAGCAGCTTAGCGCGAGAGACCCAGTACTTC.

This clone occurred a few times. The chain is built from TRBV5-1 and TRBJ1-1, with TRBD1 matching over 7 bases. The germline gives CDR1 SGHRS, CDR2 YFSETQ. The CDR3 is 15 amino acids. V lost 1 base and J lost 5; bases outside the gene matches: 8. The CDR3: CASSLSGSQGTEAFF. The DNA for the CDR3 is TGCGCCAGCAGCTTGTCCGGCTCACAGGGGACTGAAGCTTTCTTT.

This clone was observed a handful of times. The chain carries TRBV30 and TRBJ2-3; 9 bases agree with TRBD2. This CDR3 has 15 amino acids. V lost 7 bases, J lost 11 bases, and 19 bases stayed unmatched. Germline V gene lookup returns CDR1 GTSNPN and CDR2 SVGIG (reference sequence). The CDR3 nucleotides are TGTGCCTCCGAACCGAATAGCGGGAGTTTGGGTTTGCAGTATTTT. Protein product: CASEPNSGSLGLQYF.

This chain joins TRBV7-6 and TRBJ2-7; 9 bases agree with TRBD1. Trimming removed 1 base from V and 4 bases from J; junction bases left unmatched: 5. The CDR3 covers 15 residues. Germline V lookup: CDR1 SGHVS, CDR2 FNYEAQ. The CDR3 DNA sequence: TGTGCCAGCAGCTTAGGGACAGGGGTAGGTTACGAGCAGTACTTC. Amino acid sequence: CASSLGTGVGYEQYF.

The rearrangement uses TRBV5-1 and TRBJ2-7; D gene unclear. The length of the CDR3 is 15 residues. V shed 3 bases and J shed 0 bases, with 13 bases lying between them. Looked up from germline, CDR1 is SGHRS and CDR2 is YFSETQ. This CDR3 is CASSSSAASSYEQYF. CDR3 DNA: TGCGCCAGCAGCTCCTCCGCGGCTAGCTCCTACGAGCAGTACTTC.

The chain employs TRBV30 and TRBJ2-6; 7 nucleotides agree with TRBD2. The CDR3 is made up of 15 amino acids. CDR1 GTSNPN and CDR2 SVGIG come from the germline V gene (reference sequence). The junction had 5 bases not matched to a gene; V was cut back by 2 bases and J by 4 bases. CDR3 sequence reads: CAWSLGGRGANVLTF. DNA for the CDR3: TGTGCCTGGAGTCTGGGGGGGAGAGGGGCCAACGTCCTGACTTTC.

In its sample, this clone was seen once. This specimen includes other DNA sequences encoding the same CDR3. The chain has TRBV9 and TRBJ1-3, with D uncertain. Looked up from germline, CDR1 is SGDLS and CDR2 is YYNGEE. The CDR3 length is 15 residues. Trimming took 0 bases from V and 1 from J, leaving 8 bases between them. This CDR3 reads CASSVGGGSGNTIYF. In DNA, the CDR3 is TGTGCCAGCAGCGTAGGAGGAGGGTCTGGAAACACCATATATTTT.

This clone was recorded a few times. The rearrangement links TRBV11-3 to TRBJ1-3, with TRBD1 identical over 7 bases. Trimming at V came to 4 bases and at J to 0 bases, leaving 3 bases not matched to a gene. The CDR3 length is 15 residues. Germline CDR1 is SGHNT and CDR2 is YENEEA. CDR3 amino acids: CASSSTGVSGNTIYF. Here the CDR3 DNA reads TGTGCCAGCAGCTCCACAGGGGTCTCTGGAAACACCATATATTTT. Full variable domain (missing parts from reference TRBV11-3 and TRBJ1-3): EAGVVQSPRYKIIEKKQPVAFWCNPISGHNTLYWYLQNLGQGPELLIRYENEEAVDDSQLPKDRFSAERLKGVDSTLKIQPAELGDSAVYLCASSSTGVSGNTIYFGEGSWLTVV.